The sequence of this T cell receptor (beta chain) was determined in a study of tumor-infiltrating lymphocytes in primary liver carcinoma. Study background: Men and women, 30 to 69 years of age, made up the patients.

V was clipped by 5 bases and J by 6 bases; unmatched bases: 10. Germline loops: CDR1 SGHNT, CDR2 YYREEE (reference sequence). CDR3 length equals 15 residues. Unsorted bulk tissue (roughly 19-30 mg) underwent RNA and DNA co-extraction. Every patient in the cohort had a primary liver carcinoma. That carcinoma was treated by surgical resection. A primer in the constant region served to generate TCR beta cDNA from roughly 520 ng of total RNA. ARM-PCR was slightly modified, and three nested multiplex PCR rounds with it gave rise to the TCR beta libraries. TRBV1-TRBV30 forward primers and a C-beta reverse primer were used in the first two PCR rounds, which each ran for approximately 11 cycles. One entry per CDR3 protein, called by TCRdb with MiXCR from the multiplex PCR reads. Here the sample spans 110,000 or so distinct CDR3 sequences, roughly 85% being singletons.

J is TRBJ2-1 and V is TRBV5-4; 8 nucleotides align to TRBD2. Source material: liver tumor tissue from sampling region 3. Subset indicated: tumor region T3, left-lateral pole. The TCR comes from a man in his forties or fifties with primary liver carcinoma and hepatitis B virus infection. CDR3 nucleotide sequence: TGTGCCAGCAGTTCCGATAGCGGGGACCTCAATGAGCAGTTCTTC. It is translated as CASSSDSGDLNEQFF.